The 14 T cell receptor beta chains below were found in one sample sequenced in a study of CD8+CD57+ T cells in acquired aplastic anemia. Using genomic DNA as the template, TCR beta VDJ and CDR3 profiling was carried out. From the reads, TCRdb called clonotypes with MiXCR, one entry per CDR3 protein. The profile shows about 190,000 distinct CDR3 sequences, around 59% of them singletons. Sequencing was done on a sample of sorted CD4+, CD8+, or CD8+CD57+ T cells (not recorded which) from PBMCs. The receptors shown here come from a human donor in good health, serving as a control.

This clonotype was detected a few times. This CDR3 fails to terminate in the conserved phenylalanine or tryptophan, so it likely reflects a read error. The limits of the CDR3 on the DNA are not certain, so only TCRdb's listed CDR3 is given. V gene TRBV29-1 combines with J gene TRBJ1-5; the D segment call TRBD1 is taken from the table without a DNA check. In germline, CDR1 is SQVTM, CDR2 ANQGSEA. The length of the CDR3 is 9 amino acids, counting both ends. CDR3 sequence reads: CSVAWDRGG.

A few counts support this clonotype. A clone one base away is much larger, so this may be a read error. The chain has TRBV5-1 and TRBJ1-1, with D tentatively TRBD1 (5 bases). The germline V and J ends were trimmed by 1 base and 4 bases, with 11 bases remaining between them. The length of the CDR3 is 14 residues. The V gene's germline CDR1 is SGHRS and CDR2 YFSETQ. The CDR3 sequence is CASSLLTEITEAFF. The DNA of the CDR3 is TGCGCCAGCAGCTTGTTGACAGAGATCACTGAAGCTTTCTTT.

The chain uses TRBV7-2 and TRBJ2-3; weak D call: TRBD1 (6 bases). CDR3 size: 14 residues. Trimming pared 2 bases from V and 4 bases from J, leaving 10 bases between. Per the germline V gene, CDR1 is SGHTA and CDR2 is FQGNSA. CDR3 nucleotides: TGTGCCAGCAGCTTAAGGACAGCACCAGATACGCAGTATTTT. Translated: CASSLRTAPDTQYF.

This clonotype was observed a handful of times. This chain uses TRBV5-8 with TRBJ2-1; 16 nucleotides line up with TRBD2. The CDR3 is 15 residues long. After removal of 5 bases from V and 8 bases from J, the junction contained 4 bases not matched to a gene. Germline CDR1 SGHTS, CDR2 YDEGEE. The CDR3 is CASSDGTSGGDEQFF. The CDR3 region has the DNA TGTGCCAGCAGTGATGGGACTAGCGGGGGGGATGAGCAGTTCTTC.

This clonotype was detected once. This rearrangement joins TRBV20-1 to TRBJ2-5; the D is unclear. The germline V gene has CDR1 DFQATT and CDR2 SNEGSKA (reference sequence). The CDR3 spans 12 residues. Trimming removed 6 bases at V and 3 bases at J, with 11 bases between. CDR3 sequence reads: CSAPRSEETQYF. CDR3 sequence (DNA): TGCAGTGCCCCGAGGTCAGAAGAGACCCAGTACTTC.

This clonotype showed up many times. The V gene is TRBV20-1, the J gene TRBJ2-3; 15 nucleotides line up with TRBD2. Germline V CDR1 and CDR2: DFQATT, SNEGSKA (reference sequence). The CDR3 is 19 amino acids. V lost 1 base, J lost 0 bases, and 8 bases stayed unmatched. CDR3 residues: CSARGGLAGGYRSTDTQYF. The CDR3 DNA reads as TGCAGTGCTAGAGGGGGACTAGCGGGGGGCTACCGAAGCACAGATACGCAGTATTTT.

This clonotype was counted many times. J is TRBJ2-7 and V is TRBV20-1, with a tentative D call TRBD1 (5 bases). Trimming shortened V by 1 base and J by 2 bases, and 9 bases separated the two germline ends. The CDR3 extends over 13 amino acids. Germline V gives CDR1 DFQATT, CDR2 SNEGSKA (reference sequence). CDR3 nucleotide sequence: TGCAGTGCTAGAGCCCAGGGAACCTACGAGCAGTACTTC. Its protein product is CSARAQGTYEQYF.

This clonotype was detected ten times or more. V is TRBV28 and J is TRBJ2-3; the match to TRBD1 covers 10 bases. Losses at the gene ends were 4 bases for V and 7 bases for J; bases not matched to a gene: 11. From germline, CDR1 is MDHEN and CDR2 SYDVKM. CDR3 size: 16 residues. CDR3 DNA sequence: TGTGCCAGCAGTTGGTCCGGGACAGGGGCCCAGAATACGCAGTATTTT. Its translation: CASSWSGTGAQNTQYF.

The chain links TRBV2 to TRBJ2-7; D not resolved. V was pared by 5 bases and J by 2 bases, with 10 bases between. Germline V CDR1 and CDR2: SNHLY, FYNNEI. The CDR3 spans 13 residues. CDR3 amino acids: CASSQIPPYEQYF. The CDR3 nucleotides are TGTGCCAGCAGTCAGATACCCCCCTACGAGCAGTACTTC.

This clonotype was found many times. The rearrangement joins TRBV5-1 to TRBJ1-4; 10 nucleotides agree with TRBD1. In germline, CDR1 is SGHRS, CDR2 YFSETQ. This CDR3 has 14 residues. V was clipped by 3 bases and J by 6 bases; unmatched bases: 2. CDR3 nucleotide sequence: TGCGCCAGCAGCTCGGGGACAGGGGATGAAAAACTGTTTTTT. The encoded protein is CASSSGTGDEKLFF.

The chain combines TRBV10-3 with TRBJ1-2; maybe TRBD1 (6 bases). The germline V gene encodes CDR1 ENHRY and CDR2 SYGVKD. The CDR3 totals 15 residues. With 10 bases removed from V and 4 bases from J, the gap between germline ends came to 22 bases. This CDR3 reads CASSVDLQGTYGYTF. Here the CDR3 DNA reads TGTGCCAGCAGCGTAGATCTACAGGGTACCTATGGCTACACCTTC.

This clonotype was counted at least ten times. The chain combines TRBV10-3 with TRBJ1-5, with D uncertain. V shed 5 bases and J shed 0 bases, with 17 bases lying between them. The CDR3 has 17 amino acids. Germline CDR1 and CDR2: ENHRY and SYGVKD. Here the CDR3 DNA reads TGTGCCATCAGTCAAGAATTAGGGATTAATAGCAATCAGCCCCAGCATTTT. Amino acid sequence: CAISQELGINSNQPQHF.

This clonotype was observed many times. This sequence joins TRBV4-3 and TRBJ1-2; no reliable D call. This CDR3 contains 14 residues. In germline, CDR1 is LGHNA, CDR2 YSLEER. Deletions cut 1 base from V and 3 bases from J, with 9 bases between. The CDR3 DNA follows: TGCGCCAGCAGCCAAGGGGAGGATGACTATGGCTACACCTTC. Translating it yields CASSQGEDDYGYTF.

The chain employs TRBV5-5 and TRBJ1-1; TRBD1 might be the D (5 bases). This CDR3 has 13 residues. With 2 bases removed from V and 9 bases from J, the gap between germline ends came to 14 bases. Germline CDR1 and CDR2: SGHKS and YYEKEE (reference sequence). CDR3 sequence reads: CASSLVGGGKAFF. As DNA, the CDR3 is TGTGCCAGCAGCTTAGTCGGGGGAGGGAAAGCTTTCTTT.